This T cell receptor beta chain was obtained from a study of blood T cell repertoires in COVID-19. Study-wide context: Specimens from acute and convalescent COVID-19 originated in the United States, Italy and Spain. Nucleic acid was either cDNA or gDNA, and it came from T cells, B-cell-depleted T cells, or PBMCs.

Clones were read by immunoSEQ multiplex PCR, and TCRdb kept only the in-frame ones, dropping some. The table has roughly 200,000 clones, more than 60% seen once. In its sample, this clone was seen a few times. CDR3 length: 16 amino acids. The V segment lost 10 bases and the J segment 7 bases; nucleotides outside the gene matches: 15. The germline V gene has CDR1 ENHRY and CDR2 SYGVKD. The source is a man between 45 and 60 years old who had recovered from COVID-19. What was sequenced was peripheral blood. The chain carries TRBV10-3 and TRBJ2-3; the match to TRBD1 covers 12 bases. The CDR3 coding sequence is TGTGCCAACGCCCGGGGTGGGACAGGGGGCGCAAATACGCAGTATTTT. As protein: CANARGGTGGANTQYF.